One and the same sample provided the 16 T cell receptor beta chains below, sequenced in a study of T cell repertoires in cytomegalovirus infection. For these receptors, no antigen is known. Each CDR3 protein gets one entry after TCRdb re-called the reads with MiXCR. The sample lists hundreds of thousands of distinct CDR3 sequences; 32% were seen once. The specimen comprised cultured CD8+ T cells from PBMCs, sampled from culture after CMV antigen stimulation. The receptor source for this set is a human donor in good health (CMV status not recorded). Some clones in this sample may be carry-over from other donors' samples.

The rearrangement joins TRBV7-9 to TRBJ1-4; D is ambiguous. The CDR3 has 16 amino acids. Trimming removed 0 bases at V and 6 bases at J, with 14 bases between. Germline V lookup: CDR1 SEHNR, CDR2 FQNEAQ (reference sequence). This CDR3 reads CASSLARGRLDEKLFF. The CDR3 DNA reads as TGTGCCAGCAGCTTAGCGCGCGGGAGGTTGGATGAAAAACTGTTTTTT. Based on the CDR3 plus reference TRBV7-9 and TRBJ1-4, the full variable domain is DTGVSQNPRHKITKRGQNVTFRCDPISEHNRLYWYRQTLGQGPEFLTYFQNEAQLEKSRLLSDRFSAERPKGSFSTLEIQRTEQGDSAMYLCASSLARGRLDEKLFFGSGTQLSVL.

This clonotype has more than one count but fewer than ten. The germline gene is not matched at one end of the junction; a read error may be the cause. This chain links TRBV7-9 with TRBJ2-1; a weak D match, TRBD2 (6 bases). The CDR3 is 10 amino acids. Germline-derived CDR1 and CDR2 are SEHNR and FQNEAQ (reference sequence). The chain's CDR3 is CASSPLEGSF. CDR3 nucleotides: TGTGCCAGCAGCCCATTGGAGGGCAGCTTC.

The chain combines TRBV27 with TRBJ2-5; D might be TRBD2 (5 bases). Germline-derived CDR1 and CDR2 are MNHEY and SMNVEV (reference sequence). With 1 base removed from V and 5 bases from J, the gap between germline ends came to 11 bases. The CDR3 runs to 14 residues. This CDR3 is CASSLWVGDETQYF. The CDR3 DNA is TGTGCCAGCAGTTTATGGGTCGGGGATGAGACCCAGTACTTC.

This clonotype was counted between two and nine times. The chain is built from TRBV6-6 and TRBJ2-3; 12 bases match TRBD2. V trimming: 6 bases; J trimming: 1 base; junction bases outside the gene matches: 5. The CDR3 runs 16 residues. Germline V gene sequence: CDR1 MNHNY, CDR2 SVGAGI (reference sequence). The CDR3 sequence: CASRDASGGGTDTQYF. Written as DNA, the CDR3 is TGTGCCAGCAGGGATGCTAGCGGGGGGGGCACAGATACGCAGTATTTT.

This clonotype was picked up many times. The genes are TRBV7-2 and TRBJ2-5; D call uncertain. The CDR3 runs to 12 residues. Trimming cost V 8 bases and J 3 bases, with 10 bases left between them. The V gene's germline CDR1 is SGHTA and CDR2 FQGNSA. The CDR3 loop is CASFTTEETQYF. DNA for the CDR3: TGTGCCAGCTTTACAACTGAAGAGACCCAGTACTTC.

For this clonotype: Being one base from a much bigger clone, this may be a read error. The chain employs TRBV7-2 and TRBJ2-5; D tentatively fits TRBD1 or TRBD2 (5 bases each). The length of the CDR3 is 14 residues. Germline lookup yields CDR1 SGHTA and CDR2 FQGNSA. The CDR3 here is CVSSQGPYQETQYF. In DNA form, the CDR3 reads TGTGTCAGCAGCCAGGGACCCTATCAAGAGACCCAGTACTTC.

A few counts support this clonotype. CDR3 sequence (DNA): TGTGCCAGCAGTCGCCTTGGACAGGGTGAGAAGACCCAGTACTTC. Translating it yields CASSRLGQGEKTQYF. This chain connects TRBV27 to TRBJ2-5; 8 bases are shared with TRBD1. J gave up 6 bases and V 5 bases, and 11 bases lay outside the gene matches. The CDR3 has 15 residues. CDR1 and CDR2 from the germline V gene are MNHEY and SMNVEV (reference sequence).

The chain has TRBV27 and TRBJ2-7; 8 bases line up with TRBD1. The CDR3 loop spans 15 amino acids. V lost 5 bases and J lost 1; bases outside the gene matches: 7. CDR1 is MNHEY and CDR2 is SMNVEV in the germline V gene (reference sequence). The CDR3 spells CASSPWTGTSYEQYV. The CDR3, as DNA: TGTGCCAGCAGTCCGTGGACAGGGACTTCCTACGAGCAGTACGTC.

CDR3 sequence reads: CASTLRSDGRAPNYGYTF. DNA for the CDR3: TGTGCCAGTACCCTCAGATCGGACGGAAGGGCCCCAAACTATGGCTACACCTTC. V gene TRBV19 combines with J gene TRBJ1-2; D unclear. The V and J ends lost 7 bases and 2 bases respectively, with 26 bases between them. Per the germline V gene, CDR1 is LNHDA and CDR2 is SQIVND (reference sequence). The CDR3 is 18 residues long.

The chain links TRBV27 to TRBJ2-3; 15 bases align to TRBD2. Germline loops: CDR1 MNHEY, CDR2 SMNVEV (reference sequence). CDR3 length equals 20 residues. Trimming cost V 5 bases and J 2 bases; bases outside gene matches: 14. The CDR3 DNA is TGTGCCAGCAGTCCGTGGCCGGGACTAGCGGGGGGAGCCCCCACAGATACGCAGTATTTT. As protein: CASSPWPGLAGGAPTDTQYF.

J is TRBJ1-2 and V is TRBV7-6, with 7 bases matching TRBD1. Germline V gene sequence: CDR1 SGHVS, CDR2 FNYEAQ. With 1 base clipped from V and 5 bases from J, the junction kept 13 bases outside the gene matches. The CDR3 has 17 residues. CDR3 amino acids: CASSLEVGGVIGYGYTF. The CDR3 DNA reads as TGTGCCAGCAGCTTAGAAGTAGGGGGCGTAATAGGTTATGGCTACACCTTC.

This clonotype was recorded once. This chain joins TRBV5-1 and TRBJ2-1; 7 bases agree with TRBD2. V shed 4 bases and J 3 bases; nucleotides not matched to a gene: 10. CDR1 and CDR2 from the germline V gene are SGHRS and YFSETQ. CDR3 length: 16 amino acids. The CDR3 bases are TGCGCCAGCAGCCCAAAGGGATCTAGCGGCTACAATGAGCAGTTCTTC. It translates to CASSPKGSSGYNEQFF.

This clonotype has a handful of counts. The V and J genes are TRBV7-6 and TRBJ2-1, with 11 bases identical to TRBD2. The CDR3 spans 15 residues. V lost 7 bases to trimming and J lost 8 bases; unmatched junction nucleotides: 10. CDR1 is SGHVS, CDR2 FNYEAQ, per germline. The CDR3 sequence: CASTSLAGGRDEQFF. DNA for the CDR3: TGTGCCAGCACGTCATTAGCGGGGGGGCGCGATGAGCAGTTCTTC.

This clonotype has more than one count but fewer than ten. The chain links TRBV7-9 to TRBJ2-5, with a weak D call TRBD2 (5 bases). CDR3 size: 16 residues. The V end lost 0 bases, the J end lost 3 bases, and 14 bases lay between the germline ends. Germline V gives CDR1 SEHNR, CDR2 FQNEAQ (reference sequence). This CDR3 is CASSLARAAPKETQYF. In DNA, the CDR3 is TGTGCCAGCAGCTTAGCGCGGGCAGCGCCTAAAGAGACCCAGTACTTC.

The chain uses TRBV5-1 and TRBJ2-7, with D possibly being TRBD1 (6 bases). The CDR3 contains 13 residues. The germline V gene has CDR1 SGHRS and CDR2 YFSETQ. V lost 0 bases and J lost 6, with 10 bases in between. The CDR3 coding sequence is TGCGCCAGCAGCTTGGGGTCAGGGGCCGAGCAGTACGTC. This encodes CASSLGSGAEQYV.

The sample holds a few counts of this clonotype. V usage is TRBV27 and J usage is TRBJ1-6; D ambiguous. Germline values: CDR1 MNHEY, CDR2 SMNVEV (reference sequence). Trimming pared 5 bases from V and 4 bases from J, leaving 9 bases between. The CDR3 is 14 amino acids. This chain's CDR3 is CASSPSTYNSPLHF. In nucleotides, the CDR3 is TGTGCCAGCAGTCCTTCCACTTATAATTCACCCCTCCACTTT.